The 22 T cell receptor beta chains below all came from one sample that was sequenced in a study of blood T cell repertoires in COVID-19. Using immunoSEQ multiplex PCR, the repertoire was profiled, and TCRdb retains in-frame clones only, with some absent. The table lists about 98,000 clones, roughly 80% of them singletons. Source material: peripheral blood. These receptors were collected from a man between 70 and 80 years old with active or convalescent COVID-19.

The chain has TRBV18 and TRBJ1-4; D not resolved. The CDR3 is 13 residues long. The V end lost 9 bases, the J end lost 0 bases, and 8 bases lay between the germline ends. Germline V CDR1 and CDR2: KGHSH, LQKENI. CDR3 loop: CASRGPTNEKLFF. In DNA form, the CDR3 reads TGTGCCAGTCGCGGTCCAACTAATGAAAAACTGTTTTTT.

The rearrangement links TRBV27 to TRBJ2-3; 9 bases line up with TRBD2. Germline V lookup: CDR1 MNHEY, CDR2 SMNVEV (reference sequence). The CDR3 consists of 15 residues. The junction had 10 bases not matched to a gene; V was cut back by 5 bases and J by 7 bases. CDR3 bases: TGTGCCAGCAGTCTTCCGCGGGGGGGCATATATACGCAGTATTTT. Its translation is CASSLPRGGIYTQYF.

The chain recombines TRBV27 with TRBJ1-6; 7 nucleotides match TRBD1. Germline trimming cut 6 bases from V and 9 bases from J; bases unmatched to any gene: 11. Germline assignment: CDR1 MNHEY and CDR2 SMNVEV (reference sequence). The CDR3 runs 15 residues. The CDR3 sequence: CASRVTGVAGSPLHF. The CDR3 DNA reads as TGTGCCAGCAGGGTAACAGGGGTCGCGGGTTCACCCCTCCACTTT.

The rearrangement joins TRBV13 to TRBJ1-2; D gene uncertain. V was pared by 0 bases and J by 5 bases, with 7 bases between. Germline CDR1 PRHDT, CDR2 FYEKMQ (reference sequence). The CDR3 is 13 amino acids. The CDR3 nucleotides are TGTGCCAGCAGCTTAGGGGCGGCTTATGGCTACACCTTC. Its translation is CASSLGAAYGYTF.

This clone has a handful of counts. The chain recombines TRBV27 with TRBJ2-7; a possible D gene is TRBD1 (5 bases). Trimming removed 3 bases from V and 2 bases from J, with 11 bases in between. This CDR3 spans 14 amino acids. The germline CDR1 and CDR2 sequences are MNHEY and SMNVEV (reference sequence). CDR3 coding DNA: TGTGCCAGCAGTTTGACAGCCAAAGCCTACGAGCAGTACTTC. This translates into CASSLTAKAYEQYF.

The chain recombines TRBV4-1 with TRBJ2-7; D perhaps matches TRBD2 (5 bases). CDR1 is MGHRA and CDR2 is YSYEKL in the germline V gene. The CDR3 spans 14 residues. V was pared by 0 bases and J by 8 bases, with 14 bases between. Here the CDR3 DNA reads TGCGCCAGCAGCCAAGACGGACCCCTAGCTCAGCAGTACTTC. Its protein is CASSQDGPLAQQYF.

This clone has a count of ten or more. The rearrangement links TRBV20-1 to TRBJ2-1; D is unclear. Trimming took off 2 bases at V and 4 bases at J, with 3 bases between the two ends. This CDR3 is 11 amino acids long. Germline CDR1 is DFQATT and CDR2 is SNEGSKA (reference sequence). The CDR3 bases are TGCAGTGCTAGACAGTACAATGAGCAGTTCTTC. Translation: CSARQYNEQFF.

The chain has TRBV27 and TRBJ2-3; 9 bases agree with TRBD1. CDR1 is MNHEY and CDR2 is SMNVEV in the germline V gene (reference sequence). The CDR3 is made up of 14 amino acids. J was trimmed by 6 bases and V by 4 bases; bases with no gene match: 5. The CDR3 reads CASSSYRGLDTQYF. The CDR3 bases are TGTGCCAGCAGTTCCTACAGGGGGCTGGATACGCAGTATTTT.

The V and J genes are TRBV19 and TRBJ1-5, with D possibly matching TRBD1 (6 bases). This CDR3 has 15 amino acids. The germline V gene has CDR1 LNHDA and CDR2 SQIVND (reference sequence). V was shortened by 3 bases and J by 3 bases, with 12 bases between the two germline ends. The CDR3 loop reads CASSIGQGHNQPQHF. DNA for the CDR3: TGTGCCAGTAGTATTGGGCAGGGGCACAATCAGCCCCAGCATTTT.

CDR3: CAAKMTANTEAFF. The CDR3 nucleotides are TGTGCCGCCAAGATGACTGCAAACACTGAAGCTTTCTTT. The V and J genes are TRBV10-3 and TRBJ1-1; D is unclear. The CDR3 has 13 residues. Trimming took 11 bases from V and 2 from J, leaving 15 bases between them. CDR1 ENHRY and CDR2 SYGVKD come from the germline V gene.

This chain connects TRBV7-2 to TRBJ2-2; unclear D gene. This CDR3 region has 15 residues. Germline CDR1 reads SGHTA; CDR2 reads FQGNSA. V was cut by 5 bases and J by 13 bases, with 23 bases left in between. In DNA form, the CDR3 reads TGTGCCAGCAGCCCACCCCGCCAAGGTGCGTCGGGGCTGTTTTTT. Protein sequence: CASSPPRQGASGLFF. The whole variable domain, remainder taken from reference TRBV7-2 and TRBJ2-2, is GAGVSQSPSNKVTEKGKDVELRCDPISGHTALYWYRQSLGQGLEFLIYFQGNSAPDKSGLPSDRFSAERTGGSVSTLTIQRTQQEDSAVYLCASSPPRQGASGLFFGEGSRLTVL.

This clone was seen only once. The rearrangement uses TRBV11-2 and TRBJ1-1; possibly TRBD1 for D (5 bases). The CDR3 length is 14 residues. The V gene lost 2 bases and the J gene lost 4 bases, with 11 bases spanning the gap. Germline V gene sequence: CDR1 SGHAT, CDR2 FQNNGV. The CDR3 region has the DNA TGTGCCAGCAGCTTACGGGGGGAAAGCACTGAAGCTTTCTTT. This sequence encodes CASSLRGESTEAFF.

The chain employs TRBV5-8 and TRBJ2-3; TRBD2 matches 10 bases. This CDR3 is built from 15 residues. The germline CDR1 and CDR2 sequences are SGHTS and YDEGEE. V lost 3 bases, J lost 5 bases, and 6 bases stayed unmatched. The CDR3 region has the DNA TGTGCCAGCAGCTGGGGGACTAGCGCAGGAGATACGCAGTATTTT. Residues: CASSWGTSAGDTQYF.

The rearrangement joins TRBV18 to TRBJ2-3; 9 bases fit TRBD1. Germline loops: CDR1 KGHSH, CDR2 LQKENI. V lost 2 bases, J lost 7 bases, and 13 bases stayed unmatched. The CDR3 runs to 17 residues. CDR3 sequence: CASSPIAGTGLANTQYF. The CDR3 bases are TGTGCCAGCTCACCAATCGCCGGGACAGGGCTTGCAAATACGCAGTATTTT.

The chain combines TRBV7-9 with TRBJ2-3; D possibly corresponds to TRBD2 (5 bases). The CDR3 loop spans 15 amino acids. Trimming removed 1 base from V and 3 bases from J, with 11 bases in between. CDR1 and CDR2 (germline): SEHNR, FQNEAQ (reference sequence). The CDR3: CASSLGSGRTDTQYF. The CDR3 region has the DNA TGTGCCAGCAGCTTAGGGTCGGGAAGGACAGATACGCAGTATTTT.

The CDR3, as DNA: TGTGCCAGCAGTCCCCACAGGGCGACCTACGAGCAGTACTTC. Its translation is CASSPHRATYEQYF. The chain carries TRBV11-3 and TRBJ2-7; tentatively, D is TRBD1 (6 bases). Germline loops: CDR1 SGHNT, CDR2 YENEEA. The V end was cut by 6 bases, the J end by 2 bases, with 14 bases between. CDR3 length equals 14 residues. Full variable domain (missing parts from reference TRBV11-3 and TRBJ2-7): EAGVVQSPRYKIIEKKQPVAFWCNPISGHNTLYWYLQNLGQGPELLIRYENEEAVDDSQLPKDRFSAERLKGVDSTLKIQPAELGDSAVYLCASSPHRATYEQYFGPGTRLTVT.

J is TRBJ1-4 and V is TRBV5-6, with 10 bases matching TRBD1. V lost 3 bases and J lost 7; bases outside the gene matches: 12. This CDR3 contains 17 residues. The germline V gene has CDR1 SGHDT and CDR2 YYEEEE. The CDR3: CASSWGPGQGFREKLFF. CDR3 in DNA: TGTGCCAGCAGCTGGGGTCCGGGACAGGGGTTTCGTGAAAAACTGTTTTTT. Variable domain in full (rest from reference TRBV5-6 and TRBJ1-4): DAGVTQSPTHLIKTRGQQVTLRCSPKSGHDTVSWYQQALGQGPQFIFQYYEEEERQRGNFPDRFSGHQFPNYSSELNVNALLLGDSALYLCASSWGPGQGFREKLFFGSGTQLSVL.

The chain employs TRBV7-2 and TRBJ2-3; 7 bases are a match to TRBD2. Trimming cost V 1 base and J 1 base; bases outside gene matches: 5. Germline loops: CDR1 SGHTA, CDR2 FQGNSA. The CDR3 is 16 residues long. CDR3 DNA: TGTGCCAGCAGCTTAGGGACGGGGGGAGGCACAGATACGCAGTATTTT. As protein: CASSLGTGGGTDTQYF.

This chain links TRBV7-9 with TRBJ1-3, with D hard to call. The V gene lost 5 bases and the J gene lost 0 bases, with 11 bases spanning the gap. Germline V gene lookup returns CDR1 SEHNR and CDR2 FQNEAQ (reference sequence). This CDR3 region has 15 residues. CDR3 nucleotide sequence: TGTGCCAGCAGCCCGGGTACTAGCTCTGGAAACACCATATATTTT. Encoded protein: CASSPGTSSGNTIYF.

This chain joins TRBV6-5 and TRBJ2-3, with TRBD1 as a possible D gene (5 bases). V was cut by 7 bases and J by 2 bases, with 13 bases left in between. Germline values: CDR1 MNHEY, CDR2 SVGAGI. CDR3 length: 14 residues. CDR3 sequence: CASTGQLYTDTQYF. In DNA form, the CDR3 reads TGTGCCAGCACAGGACAACTGTACACAGATACGCAGTATTTT.

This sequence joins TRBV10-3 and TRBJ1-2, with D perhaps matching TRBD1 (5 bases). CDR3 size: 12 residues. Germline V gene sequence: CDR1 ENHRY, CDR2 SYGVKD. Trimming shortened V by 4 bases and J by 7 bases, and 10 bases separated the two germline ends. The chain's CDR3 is CAISAGAGGYTF. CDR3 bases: TGTGCCATCAGTGCTGGGGCCGGTGGCTACACCTTC.

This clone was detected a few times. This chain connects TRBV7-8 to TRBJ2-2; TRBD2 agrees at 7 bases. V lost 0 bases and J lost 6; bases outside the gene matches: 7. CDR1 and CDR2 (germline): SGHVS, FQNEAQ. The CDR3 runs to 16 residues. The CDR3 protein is CASSLATAGVAGELFF. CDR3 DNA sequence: TGTGCCAGCAGCTTAGCGACCGCGGGGGTTGCCGGGGAGCTGTTTTTT.